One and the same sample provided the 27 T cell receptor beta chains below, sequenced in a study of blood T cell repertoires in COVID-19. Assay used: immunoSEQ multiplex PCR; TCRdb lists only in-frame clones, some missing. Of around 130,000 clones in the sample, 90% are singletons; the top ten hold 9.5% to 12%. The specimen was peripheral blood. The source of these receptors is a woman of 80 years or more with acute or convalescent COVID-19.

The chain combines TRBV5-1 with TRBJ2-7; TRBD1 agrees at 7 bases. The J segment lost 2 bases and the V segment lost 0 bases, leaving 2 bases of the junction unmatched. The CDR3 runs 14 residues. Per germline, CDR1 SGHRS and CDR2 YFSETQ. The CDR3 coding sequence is TGCGCCAGCAGCTTGGCAGGGGGAGCCTACGAGCAGTACTTC. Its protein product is CASSLAGGAYEQYF.

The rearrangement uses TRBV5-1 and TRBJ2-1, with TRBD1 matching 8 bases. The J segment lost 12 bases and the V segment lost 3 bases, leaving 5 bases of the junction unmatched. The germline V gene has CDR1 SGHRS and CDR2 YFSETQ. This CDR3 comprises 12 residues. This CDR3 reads CASSWTGSAQFF. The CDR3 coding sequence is TGCGCCAGCAGCTGGACAGGGTCGGCGCAGTTCTTC.

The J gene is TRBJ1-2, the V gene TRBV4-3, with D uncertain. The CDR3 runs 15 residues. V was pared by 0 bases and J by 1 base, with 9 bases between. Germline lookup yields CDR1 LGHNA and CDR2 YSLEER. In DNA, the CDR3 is TGCGCCAGCAGCCAAGATCCACACAGTAACTATGGCTACACCTTC. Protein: CASSQDPHSNYGYTF.

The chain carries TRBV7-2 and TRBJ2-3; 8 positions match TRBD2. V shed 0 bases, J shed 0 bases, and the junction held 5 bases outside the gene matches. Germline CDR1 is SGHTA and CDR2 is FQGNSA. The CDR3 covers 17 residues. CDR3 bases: TGTGCCAGCAGCTTAGCGCTCCGGGGGGGAAGCACAGATACGCAGTATTTT. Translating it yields CASSLALRGGSTDTQYF. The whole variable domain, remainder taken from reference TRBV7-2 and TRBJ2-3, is GAGVSQSPSNKVTEKGKDVELRCDPISGHTALYWYRQSLGQGLEFLIYFQGNSAPDKSGLPSDRFSAERTGGSVSTLTIQRTQQEDSAVYLCASSLALRGGSTDTQYFGPGTRLTVL.

CDR3 nucleotide sequence: TGTGCCAGCAGCGTAGTAGTGGGGACTAGTACCGGGGAGCTGTTTTTT. It specifies CASSVVVGTSTGELFF. The rearrangement uses TRBV9 and TRBJ2-2; TRBD2 aligns across 8 bases. This CDR3 region has 16 residues. Germline CDR1 SGDLS, CDR2 YYNGEE. V lost 0 bases and J lost 5; bases outside the gene matches: 6.

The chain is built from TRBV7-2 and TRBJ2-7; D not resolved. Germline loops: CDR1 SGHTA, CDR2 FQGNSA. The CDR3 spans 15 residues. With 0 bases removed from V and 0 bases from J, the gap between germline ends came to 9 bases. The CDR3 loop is CASSLAVGSSYEQYF. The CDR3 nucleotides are TGTGCCAGCAGCTTAGCCGTTGGCAGCTCCTACGAGCAGTACTTC.

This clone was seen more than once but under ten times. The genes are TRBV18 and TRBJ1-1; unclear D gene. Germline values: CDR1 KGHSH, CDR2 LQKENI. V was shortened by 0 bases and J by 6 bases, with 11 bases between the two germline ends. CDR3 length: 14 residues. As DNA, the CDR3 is TGTGCCAGCTCACCACCGCAGGAGAGGGCTGAAGCTTTCTTT. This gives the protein CASSPPQERAEAFF.

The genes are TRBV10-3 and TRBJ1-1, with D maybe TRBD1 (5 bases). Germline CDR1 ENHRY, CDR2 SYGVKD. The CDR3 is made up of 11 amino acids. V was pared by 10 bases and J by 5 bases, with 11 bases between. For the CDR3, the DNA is TGTGCCACAGCAGGGAGGACTGAAGCTTTCTTT. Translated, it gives CATAGRTEAFF.

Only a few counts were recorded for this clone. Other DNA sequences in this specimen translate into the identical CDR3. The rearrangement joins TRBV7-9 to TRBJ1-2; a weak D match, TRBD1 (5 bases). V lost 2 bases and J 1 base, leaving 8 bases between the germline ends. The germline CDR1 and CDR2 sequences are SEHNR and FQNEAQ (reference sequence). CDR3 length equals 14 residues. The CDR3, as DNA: TGTGCCAGCAGCTTAAGGGGTAGTAACTATGGCTACACCTTC. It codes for CASSLRGSNYGYTF.

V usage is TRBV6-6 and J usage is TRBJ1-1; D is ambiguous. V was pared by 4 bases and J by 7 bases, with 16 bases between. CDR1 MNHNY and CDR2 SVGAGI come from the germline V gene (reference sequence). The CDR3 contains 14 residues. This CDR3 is CASSFPSEDVEAFF. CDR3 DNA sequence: TGTGCCAGCAGTTTCCCGTCAGAGGATGTTGAAGCTTTCTTT.

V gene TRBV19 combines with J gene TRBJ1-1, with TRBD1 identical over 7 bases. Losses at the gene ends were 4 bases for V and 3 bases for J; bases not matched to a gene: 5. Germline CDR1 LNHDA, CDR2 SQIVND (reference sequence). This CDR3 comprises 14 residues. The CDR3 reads CASSKQGWDTEAFF. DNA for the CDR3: TGTGCCAGTAGTAAACAGGGGTGGGACACTGAAGCTTTCTTT.

The CDR3 loop is CASRKSMNTEAFF. The CDR3 DNA follows: TGTGCCAGTAGGAAAAGCATGAACACTGAAGCTTTCTTT. V is TRBV19 and J is TRBJ1-1; D is uncertain. With 6 bases removed from V and 0 bases from J, the gap between germline ends came to 8 bases. The CDR3 has 13 amino acids. Per germline, CDR1 LNHDA and CDR2 SQIVND (reference sequence).

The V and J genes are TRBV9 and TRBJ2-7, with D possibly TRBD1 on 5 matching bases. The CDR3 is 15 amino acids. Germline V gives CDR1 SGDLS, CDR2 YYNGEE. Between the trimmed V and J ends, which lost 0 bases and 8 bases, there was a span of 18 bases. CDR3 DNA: TGTGCCAGCAGCGTAGCCGACCAGGGTGCGTTCAAGCAGTACTTC. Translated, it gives CASSVADQGAFKQYF.

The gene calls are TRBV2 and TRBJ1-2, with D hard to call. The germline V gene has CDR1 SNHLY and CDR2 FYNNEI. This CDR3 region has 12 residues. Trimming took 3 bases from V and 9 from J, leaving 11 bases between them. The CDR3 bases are TGTGCCAGCAGTGAGGAGTGGTACCGCTACACCTTC. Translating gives CASSEEWYRYTF.

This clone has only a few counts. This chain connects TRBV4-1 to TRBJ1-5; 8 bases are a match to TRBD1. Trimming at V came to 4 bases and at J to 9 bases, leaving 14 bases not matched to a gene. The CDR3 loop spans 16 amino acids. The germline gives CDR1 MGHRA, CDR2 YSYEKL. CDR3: CASSPDRASLGWPQHF. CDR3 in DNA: TGCGCCAGCAGCCCGGACAGGGCTTCCCTAGGATGGCCCCAGCATTTT.

The CDR3, as DNA: TGTGCCAGTAGTATTAAGCGGGGGTTTTACAATGAGCAGTTCTTC. Protein sequence: CASSIKRGFYNEQFF. The genes are TRBV19 and TRBJ2-1; 8 nucleotides match TRBD2. J was trimmed by 4 bases and V by 3 bases; bases with no gene match: 5. The CDR3 has 15 amino acids. CDR1 is LNHDA, CDR2 SQIVND, per germline (reference sequence).

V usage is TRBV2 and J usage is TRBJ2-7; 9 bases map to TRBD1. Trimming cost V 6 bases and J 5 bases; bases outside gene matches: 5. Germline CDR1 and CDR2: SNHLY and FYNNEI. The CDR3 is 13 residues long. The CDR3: CASRGDRVDEQYF. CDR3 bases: TGTGCCAGCAGAGGGGACAGGGTCGACGAGCAGTACTTC.

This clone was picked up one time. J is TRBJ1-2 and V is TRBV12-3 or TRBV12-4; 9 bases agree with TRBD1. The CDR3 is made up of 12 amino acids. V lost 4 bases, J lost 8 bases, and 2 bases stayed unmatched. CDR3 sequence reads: CASSWTGDGYTF. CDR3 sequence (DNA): TGTGCCAGCAGTTGGACAGGGGACGGCTACACCTTC.

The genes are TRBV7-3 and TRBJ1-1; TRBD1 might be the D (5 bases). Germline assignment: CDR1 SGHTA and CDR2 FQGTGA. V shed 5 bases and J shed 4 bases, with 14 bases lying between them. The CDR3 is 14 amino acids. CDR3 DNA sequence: TGTGCCAGCAGCCCACAGGCGCACGGCACTGAAGCTTTCTTT. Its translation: CASSPQAHGTEAFF.

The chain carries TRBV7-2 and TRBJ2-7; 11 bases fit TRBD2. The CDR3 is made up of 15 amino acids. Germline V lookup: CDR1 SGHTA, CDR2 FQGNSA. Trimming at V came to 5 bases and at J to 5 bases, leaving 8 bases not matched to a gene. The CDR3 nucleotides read TGTGCCAGCAGCACTAGCGGGGGTAGGAGCCACGAGCAGTACTTC. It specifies CASSTSGGRSHEQYF. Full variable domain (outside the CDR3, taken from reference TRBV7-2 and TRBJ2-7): GAGVSQSPSNKVTEKGKDVELRCDPISGHTALYWYRQSLGQGLEFLIYFQGNSAPDKSGLPSDRFSAERTGGSVSTLTIQRTQQEDSAVYLCASSTSGGRSHEQYFGPGTRLTVT.

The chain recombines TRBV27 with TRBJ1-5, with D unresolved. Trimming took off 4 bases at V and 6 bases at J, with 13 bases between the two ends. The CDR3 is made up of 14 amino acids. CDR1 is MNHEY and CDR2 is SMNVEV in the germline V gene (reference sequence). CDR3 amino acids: CASSSLRTLQPQHF. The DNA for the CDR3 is TGTGCCAGCAGTTCTCTTCGGACTCTTCAGCCCCAGCATTTT.

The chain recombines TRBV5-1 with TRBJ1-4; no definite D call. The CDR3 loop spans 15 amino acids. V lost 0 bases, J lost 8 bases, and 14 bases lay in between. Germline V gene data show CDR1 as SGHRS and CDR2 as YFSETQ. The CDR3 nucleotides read TGCGCCAGCAGCTTGGTCCCAGGCTGGAGGGAAAAACTGTTTTTT. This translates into CASSLVPGWREKLFF.

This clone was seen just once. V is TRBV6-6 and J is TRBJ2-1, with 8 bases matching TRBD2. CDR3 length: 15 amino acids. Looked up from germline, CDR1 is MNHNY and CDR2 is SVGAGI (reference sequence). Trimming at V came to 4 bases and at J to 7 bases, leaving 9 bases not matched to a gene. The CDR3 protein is CASSFSGVALNEQFF. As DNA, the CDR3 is TGTGCCAGCAGTTTTAGCGGGGTCGCTTTGAATGAGCAGTTCTTC.

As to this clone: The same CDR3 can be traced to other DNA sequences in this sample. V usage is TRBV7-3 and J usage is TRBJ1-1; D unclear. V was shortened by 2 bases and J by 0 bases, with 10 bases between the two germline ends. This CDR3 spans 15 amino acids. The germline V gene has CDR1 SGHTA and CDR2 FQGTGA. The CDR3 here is CASSLQAGMNTEAFF. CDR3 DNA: TGTGCCAGCAGCTTACAGGCAGGTATGAACACTGAAGCTTTCTTT.

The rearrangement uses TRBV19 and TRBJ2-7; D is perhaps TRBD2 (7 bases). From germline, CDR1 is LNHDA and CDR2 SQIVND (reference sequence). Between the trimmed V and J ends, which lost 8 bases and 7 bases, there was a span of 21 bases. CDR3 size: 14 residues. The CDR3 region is CASRPRGASWEQYF. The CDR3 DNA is TGTGCCAGTCGCCCACGGGGGGCCTCCTGGGAGCAGTACTTC.

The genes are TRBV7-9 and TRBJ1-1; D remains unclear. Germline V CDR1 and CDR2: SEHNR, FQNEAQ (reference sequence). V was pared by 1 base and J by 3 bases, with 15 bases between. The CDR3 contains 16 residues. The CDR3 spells CASSLGVSGWYTEAFF. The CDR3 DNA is TGTGCCAGCAGCTTAGGCGTGTCGGGGTGGTACACTGAAGCTTTCTTT.

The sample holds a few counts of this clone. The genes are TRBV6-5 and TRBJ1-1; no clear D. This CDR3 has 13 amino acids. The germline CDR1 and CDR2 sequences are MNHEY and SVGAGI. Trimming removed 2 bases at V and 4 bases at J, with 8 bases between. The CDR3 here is CASSYARRTEAFF. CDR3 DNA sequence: TGTGCCAGCAGTTACGCCAGGCGCACTGAAGCTTTCTTT.